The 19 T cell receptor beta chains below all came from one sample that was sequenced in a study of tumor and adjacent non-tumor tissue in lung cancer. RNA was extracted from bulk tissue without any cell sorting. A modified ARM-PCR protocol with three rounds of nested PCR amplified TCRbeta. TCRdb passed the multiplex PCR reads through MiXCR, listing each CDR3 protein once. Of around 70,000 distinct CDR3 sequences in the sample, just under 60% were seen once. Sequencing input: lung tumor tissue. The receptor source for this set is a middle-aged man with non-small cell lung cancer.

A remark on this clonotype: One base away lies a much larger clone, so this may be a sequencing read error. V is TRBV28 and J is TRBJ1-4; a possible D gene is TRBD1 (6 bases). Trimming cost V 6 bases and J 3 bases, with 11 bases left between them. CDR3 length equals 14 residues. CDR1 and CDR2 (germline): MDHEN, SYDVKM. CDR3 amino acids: CASSTGIANEKLFF. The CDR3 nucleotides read TGTGCCAGCAGCACAGGGATAGCTAATGAAAAACTGTTTTTT.

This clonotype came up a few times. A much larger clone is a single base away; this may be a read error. CDR3 in amino acids: CAWSVKRINNEQLF. CDR3 sequence (DNA): TGTGCCTGGAGTGTAAAGCGAATAAACAATGAGCAGCTCTTC. The chain carries TRBV30 and TRBJ2-1; D is unclear. Germline V CDR1 and CDR2: GTSNPN, SVGIG (reference sequence). CDR3 length equals 14 residues.

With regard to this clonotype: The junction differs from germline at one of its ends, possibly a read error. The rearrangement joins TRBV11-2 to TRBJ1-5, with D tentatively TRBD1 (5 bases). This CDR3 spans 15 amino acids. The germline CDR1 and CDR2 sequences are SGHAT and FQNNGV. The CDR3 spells CASSLEDWGGQSQHF. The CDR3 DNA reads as TGTGCCAGCAGCTTAGAGGACTGGGGGGGTCAGTCCCAGCATTTT.

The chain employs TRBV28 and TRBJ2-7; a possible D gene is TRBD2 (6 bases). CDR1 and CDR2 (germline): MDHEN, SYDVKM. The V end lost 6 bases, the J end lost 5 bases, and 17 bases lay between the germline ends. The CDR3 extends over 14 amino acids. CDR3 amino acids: CASRSGDAADEQYF. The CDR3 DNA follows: TGTGCCAGCAGATCGGGGGACGCGGCGGACGAGCAGTACTTC.

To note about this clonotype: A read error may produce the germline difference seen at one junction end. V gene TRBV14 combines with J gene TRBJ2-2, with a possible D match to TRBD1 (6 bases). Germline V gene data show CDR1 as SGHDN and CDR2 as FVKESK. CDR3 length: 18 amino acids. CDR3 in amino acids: CASRGFAPGTTNTEELFF. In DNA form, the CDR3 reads TGTGCCAGCAGGGGGTTTGCCCCCGGGACAACGAACACCGAGGAGCTGTTTTTT.

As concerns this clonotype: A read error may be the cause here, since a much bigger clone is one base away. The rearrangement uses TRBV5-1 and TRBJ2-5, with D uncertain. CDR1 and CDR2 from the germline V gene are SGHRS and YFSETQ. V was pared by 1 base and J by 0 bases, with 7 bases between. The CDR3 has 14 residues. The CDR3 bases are TGCGCCAGCAGCTTGAACCCCAACCAAGAGACCCAGTACTTC. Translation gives CASSLNPNQETQYF.

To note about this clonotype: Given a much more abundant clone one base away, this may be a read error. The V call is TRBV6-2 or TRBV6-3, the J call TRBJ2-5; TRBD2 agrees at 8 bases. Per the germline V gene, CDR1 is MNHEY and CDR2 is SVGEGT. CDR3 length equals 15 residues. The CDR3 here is CASGTGLAGRGAQHF. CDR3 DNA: TGTGCCAGCGGAACCGGTCTAGCGGGCCGCGGGGCCCAGCACTTC.

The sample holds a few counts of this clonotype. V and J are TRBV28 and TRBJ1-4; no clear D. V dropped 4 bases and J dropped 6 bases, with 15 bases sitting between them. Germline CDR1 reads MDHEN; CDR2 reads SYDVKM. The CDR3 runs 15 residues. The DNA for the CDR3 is TGTGCCAGCAGTTCTCGAGCCGCGACGGATGAAAAACTGTTTTTT. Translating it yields CASSSRAATDEKLFF.

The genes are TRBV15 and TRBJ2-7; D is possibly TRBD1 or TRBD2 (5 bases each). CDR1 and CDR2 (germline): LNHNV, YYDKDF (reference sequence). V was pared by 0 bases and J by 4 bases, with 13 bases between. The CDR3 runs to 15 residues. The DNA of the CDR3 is TGTGCCACCAGCAGAGATATGGGGGTAGGTTACGAGCAGTACTTC. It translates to CATSRDMGVGYEQYF.

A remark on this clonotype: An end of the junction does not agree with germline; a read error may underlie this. The CDR3 bases are TGTGCCACCAGTGAATCGACAGGGGCGTCGGGGCATTATTTC. It yields the protein CATSESTGASGHYF. This chain joins TRBV10-3 and TRBJ2-7; 8 nucleotides match TRBD1. This CDR3 contains 14 residues. Per germline, CDR1 ENHRY and CDR2 SYGVKD.

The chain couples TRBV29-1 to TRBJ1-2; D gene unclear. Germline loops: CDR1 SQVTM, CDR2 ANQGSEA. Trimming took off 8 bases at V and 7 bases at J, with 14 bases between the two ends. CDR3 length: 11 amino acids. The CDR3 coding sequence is TGCAGCCTCTTTCACGGCTGTGGCTACACCTTC. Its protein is CSLFHGCGYTF.

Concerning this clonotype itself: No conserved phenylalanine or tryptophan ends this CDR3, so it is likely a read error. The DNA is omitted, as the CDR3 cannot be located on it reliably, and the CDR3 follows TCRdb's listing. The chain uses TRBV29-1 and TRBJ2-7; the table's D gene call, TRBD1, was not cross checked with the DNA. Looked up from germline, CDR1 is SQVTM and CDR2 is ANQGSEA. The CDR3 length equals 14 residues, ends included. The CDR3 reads CSATRDRGSYEHYL.

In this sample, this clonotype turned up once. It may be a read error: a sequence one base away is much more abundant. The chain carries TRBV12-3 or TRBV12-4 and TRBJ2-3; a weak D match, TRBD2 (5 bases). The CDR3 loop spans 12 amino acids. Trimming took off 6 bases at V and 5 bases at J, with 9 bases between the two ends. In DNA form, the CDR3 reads TGTGCCAGCAGAATCCGGGGAGATACGCAGTATTTT. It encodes CASRIRGDTQYF.

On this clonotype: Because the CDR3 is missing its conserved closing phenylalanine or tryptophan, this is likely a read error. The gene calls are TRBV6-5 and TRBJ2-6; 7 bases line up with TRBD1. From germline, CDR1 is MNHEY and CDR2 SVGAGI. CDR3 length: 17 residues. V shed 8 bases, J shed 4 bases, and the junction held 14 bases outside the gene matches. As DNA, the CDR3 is TGTGCCAGCTGCTACACCGACAGGGCGCGGGGGGCCAACGTCCTGACTATC. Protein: CASCYTDRARGANVLTI.

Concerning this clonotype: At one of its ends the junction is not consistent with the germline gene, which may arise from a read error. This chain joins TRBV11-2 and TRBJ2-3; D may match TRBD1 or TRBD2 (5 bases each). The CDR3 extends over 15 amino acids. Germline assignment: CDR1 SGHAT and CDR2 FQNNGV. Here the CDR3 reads CASSWGLSSTDTQYF. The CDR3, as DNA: TGTGCGAGCAGCTGGGGGTTATCTAGCACAGATACGCAGTATTTT.

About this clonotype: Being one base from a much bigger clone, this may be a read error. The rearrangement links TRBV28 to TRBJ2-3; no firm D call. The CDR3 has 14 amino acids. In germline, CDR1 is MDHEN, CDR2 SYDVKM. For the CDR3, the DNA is TGTACCAGCACCCTGAAGTGGGTCACAGATACGCAGTATTTT. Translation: CTSTLKWVTDTQYF. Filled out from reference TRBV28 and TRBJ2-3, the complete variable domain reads DVKVTQSSRYLVKRTGEKVFLECVQDMDHENMFWYRQDPGLGLRLIYFSYDVKMKEKGDIPEGYSVSREKKERFSLILESASTNQTSMYLCTSTLKWVTDTQYFGPGTRLTVL.

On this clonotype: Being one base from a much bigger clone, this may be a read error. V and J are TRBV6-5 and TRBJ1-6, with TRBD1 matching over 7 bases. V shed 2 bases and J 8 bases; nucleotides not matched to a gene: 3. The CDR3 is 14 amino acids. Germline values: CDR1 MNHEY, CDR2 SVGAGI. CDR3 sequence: CASSYEGADSPLHF. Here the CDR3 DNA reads TGTGCCAGCAGTTACGAGGGGGCAGATTCACCCCTCCACTTT.

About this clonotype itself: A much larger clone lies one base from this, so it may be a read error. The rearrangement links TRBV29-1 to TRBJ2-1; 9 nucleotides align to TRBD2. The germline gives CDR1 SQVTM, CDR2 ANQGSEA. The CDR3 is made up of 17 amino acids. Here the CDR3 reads CGVEAGGPGPWNNEQFF. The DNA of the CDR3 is TGCGGCGTTGAAGCGGGAGGCCCGGGCCCCTGGAACAATGAGCAGTTCTTC.

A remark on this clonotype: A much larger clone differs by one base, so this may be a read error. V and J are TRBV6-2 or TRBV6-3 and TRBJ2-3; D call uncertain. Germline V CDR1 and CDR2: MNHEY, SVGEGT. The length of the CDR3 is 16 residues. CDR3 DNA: TGTGCCAGCAGTTACTCGAGCCCAGCTTACACAGATATGCAGTATTTT. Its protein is CASSYSSPAYTDMQYF.